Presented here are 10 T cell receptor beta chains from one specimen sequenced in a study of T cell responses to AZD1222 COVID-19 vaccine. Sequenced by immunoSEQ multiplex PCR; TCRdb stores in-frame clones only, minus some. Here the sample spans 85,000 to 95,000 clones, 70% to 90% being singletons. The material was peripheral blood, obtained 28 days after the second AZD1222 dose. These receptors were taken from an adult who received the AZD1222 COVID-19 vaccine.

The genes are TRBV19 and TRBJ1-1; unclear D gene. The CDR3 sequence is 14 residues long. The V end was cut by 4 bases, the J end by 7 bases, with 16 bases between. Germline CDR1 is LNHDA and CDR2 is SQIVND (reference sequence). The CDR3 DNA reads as TGTGCCAGTAGTAGGCCCGGGGAGATAGGTGAAGCTTTCTTT. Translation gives CASSRPGEIGEAFF.

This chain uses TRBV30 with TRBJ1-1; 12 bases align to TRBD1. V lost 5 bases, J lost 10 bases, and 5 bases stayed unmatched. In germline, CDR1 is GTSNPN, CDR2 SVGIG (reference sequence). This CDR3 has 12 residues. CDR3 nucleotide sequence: TGTGCCTGGGGGGACAGGGGGCTTGGAGCTTTCTTT. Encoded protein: CAWGDRGLGAFF.

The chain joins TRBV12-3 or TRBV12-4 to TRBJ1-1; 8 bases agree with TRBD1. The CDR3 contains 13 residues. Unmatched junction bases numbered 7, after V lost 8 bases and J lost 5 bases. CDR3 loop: CASCRQGNTEAFF. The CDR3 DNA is TGTGCCAGCTGCCGACAGGGGAATACTGAAGCTTTCTTT.

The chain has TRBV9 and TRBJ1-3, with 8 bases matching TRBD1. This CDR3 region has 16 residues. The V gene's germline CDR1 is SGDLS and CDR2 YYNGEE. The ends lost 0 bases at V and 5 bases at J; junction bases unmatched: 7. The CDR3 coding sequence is TGTGCCAGCAGCGTAGCCGGACAGGGTTACAGAAACACCATATATTTT. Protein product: CASSVAGQGYRNTIYF.

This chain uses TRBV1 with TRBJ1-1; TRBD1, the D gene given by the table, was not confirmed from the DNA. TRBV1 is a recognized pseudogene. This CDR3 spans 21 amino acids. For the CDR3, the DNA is TGCACCAGCAGCCTATTCAAGGACAGGGGGCGAGTCGGTGAGGTTGTGACTGAAGCTTTCTTT. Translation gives CTSSLFKDRGRVGEVVTEAFF.

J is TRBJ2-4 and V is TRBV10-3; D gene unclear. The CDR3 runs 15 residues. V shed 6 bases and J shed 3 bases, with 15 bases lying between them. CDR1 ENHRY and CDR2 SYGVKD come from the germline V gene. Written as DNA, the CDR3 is TGTGCCATCAGATCGCCAGGCACAGACAAAAACATTCAGTACTTC. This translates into CAIRSPGTDKNIQYF.

CDR3 sequence (DNA): TGCGCCAGCAGTCCTAAAGTAGGTCAGCCCCAGCATTTT. Amino acid sequence: CASSPKVGQPQHF. The chain carries TRBV10-1 and TRBJ1-5, with unresolved D. The ends were cut back, 5 bases at V and 6 bases at J, with 11 bases in the middle. From germline, CDR1 is WNHNN and CDR2 SYGVQD (reference sequence). CDR3 length equals 13 residues.

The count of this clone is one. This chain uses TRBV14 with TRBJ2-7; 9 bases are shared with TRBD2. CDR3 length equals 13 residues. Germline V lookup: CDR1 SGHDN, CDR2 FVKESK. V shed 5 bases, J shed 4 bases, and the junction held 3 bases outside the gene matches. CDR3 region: CASSGLARYEQYF. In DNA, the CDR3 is TGTGCCAGCAGCGGACTAGCGAGGTACGAGCAGTACTTC.

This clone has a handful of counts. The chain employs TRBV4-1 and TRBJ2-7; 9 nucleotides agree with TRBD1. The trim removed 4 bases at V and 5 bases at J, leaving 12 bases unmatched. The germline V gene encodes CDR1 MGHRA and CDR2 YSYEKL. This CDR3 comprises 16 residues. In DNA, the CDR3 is TGCGCCAGCAGCCGGTCTGGGACAGGGATCATCCACGAGCAGTACTTC. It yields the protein CASSRSGTGIIHEQYF.

The CDR3 DNA follows: TGTGCCAGCAGTGCCCCCGGGATAACTGGGGCCAACGTCCTGACTTTC. It translates to CASSAPGITGANVLTF. The chain is built from TRBV6-1 and TRBJ2-6; TRBD2 is a possible D gene (5 bases). Germline V CDR1 and CDR2: MNHNS, SASEGT. The CDR3 has 16 residues. Trimming removed 4 bases from V and 2 bases from J, with 12 bases in between.